This TCR beta chain was recovered during a study of blood T cell repertoires in COVID-19 (dated by TCRdb to 2019 to 2021). A note on the overall study: Collaborator samples came from the United States, Italy and Spain and covered acute and convalescent phases of COVID-19. The prospective study material was composed of cDNA or gDNA derived from T cells, B-cell-depleted T cells, or PBMCs. Deeply sampled blood TCRbeta repertoires from subjects exposed to, actively infected with, or recovered from COVID-19 were included in the dataset. The repertoires were released in a freely available public database meant as a resource for research on the immune response to SARS-CoV-2. The samples were drawn from two sources: the first 160 participants of the ongoing ImmuneRACE study, and approximately 1,300 subjects contributed by 6 global collaborators. Nearly every sample came with metadata listing a de-identified subject ID, COVID-19 status, age in years and sex. Where HLA class I and class II types were available, the types were taken from metadata supplied by the sample provider, not from assay-based typing.

CDR1 is given as SNHLY and CDR2 as FYNNEI, both from the germline V gene. V lost 2 bases and J lost 9 bases, and the count of bases not matched to a germline gene is 6. From its cysteine to its phenylalanine, the CDR3 spans 14 amino acids. Solely the CDR3 DNA is kept, with 42 bases framed from the first base. The sample holds one count of this clone. The target of this receptor is not known. Base qualities are missing; no much larger clone stands one base away. TCRbeta CDR3 regions were amplified from genomic DNA by means of the immunoSEQ Assay, a bias-controlled multiplex PCR. In the paper's pipeline: Within the assay, amplification of reference gene primers was used to estimate how many nucleated cells each sample contained. To quantify the absolute abundance of each unique TCRbeta CDR3 rearrangement, sequence reads were collapsed and filtered. Productive Simpson clonality was computed per sample as the square root of Simpson's diversity index over productive rearrangements. What TCRdb holds here is the immuneACCESS table cut down to in-frame rearrangements. Part of the clones is not present; checked against another copy, under half of the missing clones reflect an unresolved V gene, and the others are unexplained. V, J and clone size were drawn from that table, and D and trimming were deduced from the DNA. Here the sample has 430,000 or so clones; approximately 90% occur a single time. The ten most abundant clones make up over 1.5% of the sample.

In the prospective study, participants were roughly 18 to 100 years old, resided in 24 geographic areas of the United States, and were enrolled through a virtual design. In the prospective study, participants were assigned to cohorts based on the clinical history participants reported in a screening survey and a study questionnaire. ImmuneRACE Cohort 3 recovered participants were defined by two consecutive negative NP/OP PCR tests, healthcare professional clearance, or symptom resolution. Mobile phlebotomists in the prospective study collected whole blood, serum and a nasopharyngeal or oropharyngeal swab from every participant. Participants in the prospective study had the option to provide additional blood draws and questionnaires over an approximately 2-month period. Blood samples from the prospective study were shipped frozen or at room temperature prior to DNA extraction. Overall study results and their limits: The amount of clinical and demographic metadata varied by source and participant and was provided uncurated.

The V and J segments used are TRBV2 and TRBJ2-1; 8 nucleotides in the junction match TRBD1. The clonotype comes from a woman aged 40 to 50 who had recovered from COVID-19. Sequencing was carried out using PBMCs or T cells enriched from blood (not recorded which). This receptor carries the CDR3 CASSERQGSGEQFF. The nucleotides are TGTGCCAGCAGTGAAAGACAGGGGTCAGGTGAGCAGTTCTTC.